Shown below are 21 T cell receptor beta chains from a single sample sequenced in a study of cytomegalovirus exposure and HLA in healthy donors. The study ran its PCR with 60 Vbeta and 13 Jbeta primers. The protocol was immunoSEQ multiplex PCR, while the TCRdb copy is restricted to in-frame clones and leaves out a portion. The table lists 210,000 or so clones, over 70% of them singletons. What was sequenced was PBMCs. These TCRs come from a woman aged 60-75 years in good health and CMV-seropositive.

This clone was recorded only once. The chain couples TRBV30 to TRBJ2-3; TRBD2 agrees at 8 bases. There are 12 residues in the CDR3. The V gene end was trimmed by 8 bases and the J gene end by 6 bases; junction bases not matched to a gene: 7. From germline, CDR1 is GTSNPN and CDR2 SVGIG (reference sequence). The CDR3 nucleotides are TGTGCCAAAGCTGGCGGGGGGGATACGCAGTATTTT. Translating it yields CAKAGGGDTQYF.

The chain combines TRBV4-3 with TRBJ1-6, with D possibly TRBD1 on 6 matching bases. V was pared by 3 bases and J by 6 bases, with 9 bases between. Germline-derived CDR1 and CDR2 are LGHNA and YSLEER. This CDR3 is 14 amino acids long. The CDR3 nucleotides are TGCGCCAGCAGCCAGTGGACAGCTAATTCACCCCTCCACTTT. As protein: CASSQWTANSPLHF.

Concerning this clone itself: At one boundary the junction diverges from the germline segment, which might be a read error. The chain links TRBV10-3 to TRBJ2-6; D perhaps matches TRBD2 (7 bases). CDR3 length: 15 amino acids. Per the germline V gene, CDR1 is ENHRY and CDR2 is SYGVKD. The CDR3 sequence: CAISGRAGAPNGLTF. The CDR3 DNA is TGTGCCATCAGCGGTCGGGCGGGGGCCCCCAACGGCCTGACTTTC.

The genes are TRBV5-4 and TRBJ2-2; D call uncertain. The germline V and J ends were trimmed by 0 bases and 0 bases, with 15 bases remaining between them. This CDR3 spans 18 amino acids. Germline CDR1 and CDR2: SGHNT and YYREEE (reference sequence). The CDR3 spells CASSLEGVSRPNTGELFF. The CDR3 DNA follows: TGTGCCAGCAGCTTGGAAGGAGTAAGTCGACCGAACACCGGGGAGCTGTTTTTT.

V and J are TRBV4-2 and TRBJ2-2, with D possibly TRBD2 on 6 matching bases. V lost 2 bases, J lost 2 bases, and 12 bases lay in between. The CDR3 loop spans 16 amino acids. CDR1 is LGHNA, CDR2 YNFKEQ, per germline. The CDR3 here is CASSQRELRNTGELFF. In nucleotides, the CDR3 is TGTGCCAGCAGCCAACGGGAGCTACGTAACACCGGGGAGCTGTTTTTT.

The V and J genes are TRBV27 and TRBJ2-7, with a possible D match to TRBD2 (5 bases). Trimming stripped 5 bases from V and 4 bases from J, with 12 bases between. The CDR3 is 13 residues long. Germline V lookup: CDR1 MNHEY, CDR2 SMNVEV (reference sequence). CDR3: CASSLRTGYEQYF. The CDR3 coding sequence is TGTGCCAGCAGTCTACGGACGGGGTACGAGCAGTACTTC.

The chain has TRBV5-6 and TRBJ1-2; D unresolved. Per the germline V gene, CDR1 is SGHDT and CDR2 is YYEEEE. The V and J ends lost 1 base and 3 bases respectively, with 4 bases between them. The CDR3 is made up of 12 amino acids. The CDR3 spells CASSLTDYGYTF. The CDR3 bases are TGTGCCAGCAGCTTGACGGACTATGGCTACACCTTC. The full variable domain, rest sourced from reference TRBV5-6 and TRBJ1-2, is DAGVTQSPTHLIKTRGQQVTLRCSPKSGHDTVSWYQQALGQGPQFIFQYYEEEERQRGNFPDRFSGHQFPNYSSELNVNALLLGDSALYLCASSLTDYGYTFGSGTRLTVV.

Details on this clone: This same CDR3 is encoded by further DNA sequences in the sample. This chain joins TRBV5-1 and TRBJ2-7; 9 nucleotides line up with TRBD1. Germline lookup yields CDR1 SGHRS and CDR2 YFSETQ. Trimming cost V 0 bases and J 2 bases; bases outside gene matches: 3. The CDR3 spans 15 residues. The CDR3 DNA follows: TGCGCCAGCAGCTTGGGGGGACAGGGTACCTACGAGCAGTACTTC. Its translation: CASSLGGQGTYEQYF.

The CDR3 DNA follows: TGCAGCGTCGCACCACTAGCGGGAGGGCCGGGTGAGCAGTACTTC. Encoded protein: CSVAPLAGGPGEQYF. The rearrangement links TRBV29-1 to TRBJ2-7; 13 nucleotides match TRBD2. The V and J ends lost 6 bases and 7 bases, in that order; junction bases with no gene match: 12. CDR1 SQVTM and CDR2 ANQGSEA come from the germline V gene. The CDR3 sequence is 15 residues long.

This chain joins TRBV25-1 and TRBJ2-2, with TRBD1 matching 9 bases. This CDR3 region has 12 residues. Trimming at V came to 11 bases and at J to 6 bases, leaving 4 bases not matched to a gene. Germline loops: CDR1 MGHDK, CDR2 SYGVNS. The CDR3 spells CAGGDRAGELFF. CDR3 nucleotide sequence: TGTGCCGGGGGGGACAGGGCCGGGGAGCTGTTTTTT. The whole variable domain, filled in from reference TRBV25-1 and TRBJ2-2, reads EADIYQTPRYLVIGTGKKITLECSQTMGHDKMYWYQQDPGMELHLIHYSYGVNSTEKGDLSSESTVSRIRTEHFPLTLESARPSHTSQYLCAGGDRAGELFFGEGSRLTVL.

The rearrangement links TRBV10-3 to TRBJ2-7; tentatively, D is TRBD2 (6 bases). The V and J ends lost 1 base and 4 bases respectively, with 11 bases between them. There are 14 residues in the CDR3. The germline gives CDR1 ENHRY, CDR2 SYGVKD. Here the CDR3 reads CAISEFGSGYEQYF. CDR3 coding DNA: TGTGCCATCAGTGAGTTTGGTAGCGGATACGAGCAGTACTTC.

CDR3 in amino acids: CSAPTSGGQETQYF. Written as DNA, the CDR3 is TGCAGCGCCCCGACTAGCGGGGGACAAGAGACCCAGTACTTC. The chain is built from TRBV29-1 and TRBJ2-5, with TRBD2 matching over 12 bases. CDR1 SQVTM and CDR2 ANQGSEA come from the germline V gene. J was trimmed by 2 bases and V by 7 bases; bases with no gene match: 5. This CDR3 contains 14 residues.

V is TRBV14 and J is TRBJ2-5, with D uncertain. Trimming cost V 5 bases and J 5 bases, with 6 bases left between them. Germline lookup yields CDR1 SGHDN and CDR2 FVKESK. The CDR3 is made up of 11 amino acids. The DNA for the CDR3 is TGTGCCAGCAGCGGCATGGAGACCCAGTACTTC. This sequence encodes CASSGMETQYF.

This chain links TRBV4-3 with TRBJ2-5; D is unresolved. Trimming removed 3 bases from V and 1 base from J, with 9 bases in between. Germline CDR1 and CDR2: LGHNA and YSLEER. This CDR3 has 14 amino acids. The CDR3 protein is CASSQGSLQETQYF. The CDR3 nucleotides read TGCGCCAGCAGCCAGGGCAGCCTCCAAGAGACCCAGTACTTC.

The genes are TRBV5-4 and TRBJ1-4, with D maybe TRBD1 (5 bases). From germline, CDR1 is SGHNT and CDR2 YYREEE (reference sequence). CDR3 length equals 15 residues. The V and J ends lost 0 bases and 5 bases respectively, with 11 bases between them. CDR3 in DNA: TGTGCCAGCAGCTTGGGTCTGGGGGGGAATGAAAAACTGTTTTTT. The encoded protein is CASSLGLGGNEKLFF.

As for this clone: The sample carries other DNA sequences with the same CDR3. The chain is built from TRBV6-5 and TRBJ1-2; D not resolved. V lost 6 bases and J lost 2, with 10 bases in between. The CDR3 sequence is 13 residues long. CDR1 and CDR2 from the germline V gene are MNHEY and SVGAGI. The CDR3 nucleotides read TGTGCCAGCAGCCTGGACTCAAACTATGGCTACACCTTC. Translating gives CASSLDSNYGYTF.

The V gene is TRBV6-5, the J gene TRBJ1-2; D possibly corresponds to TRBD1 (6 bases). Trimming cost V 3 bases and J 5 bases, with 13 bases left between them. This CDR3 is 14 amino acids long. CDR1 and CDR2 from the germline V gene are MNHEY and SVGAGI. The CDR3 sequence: CASSYRSGAYGYTF. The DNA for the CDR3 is TGTGCCAGCAGTTATCGGTCAGGGGCTTATGGCTACACCTTC.

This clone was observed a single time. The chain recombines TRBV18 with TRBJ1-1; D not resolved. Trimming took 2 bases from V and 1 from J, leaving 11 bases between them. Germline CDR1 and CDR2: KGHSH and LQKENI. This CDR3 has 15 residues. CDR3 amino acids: CASSPRLEGNTEAFF. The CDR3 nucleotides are TGTGCCAGCTCACCAAGACTTGAGGGGAACACTGAAGCTTTCTTT.

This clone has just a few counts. DNA of the CDR3: TGTGCCATTACAGGGGGTAGCGGGCTCTCCTACAATGAGCAGTTCTTC. This translates into CAITGGSGLSYNEQFF. V gene TRBV7-9 combines with J gene TRBJ2-1; D possibly corresponds to TRBD1 (8 bases). Germline-derived CDR1 and CDR2 are SEHNR and FQNEAQ (reference sequence). The CDR3 runs 16 residues. The V end was cut by 10 bases, the J end by 0 bases, with 19 bases between.

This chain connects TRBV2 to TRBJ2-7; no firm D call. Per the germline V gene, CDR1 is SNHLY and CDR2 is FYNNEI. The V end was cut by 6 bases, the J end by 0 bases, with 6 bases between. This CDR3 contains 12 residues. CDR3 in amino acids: CASSPYSYEQYF. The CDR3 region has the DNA TGTGCCAGCAGCCCGTACTCCTACGAGCAGTACTTC.

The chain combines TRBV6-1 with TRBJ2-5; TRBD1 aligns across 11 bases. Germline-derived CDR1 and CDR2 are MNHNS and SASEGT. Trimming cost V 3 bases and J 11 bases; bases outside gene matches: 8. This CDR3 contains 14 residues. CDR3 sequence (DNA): TGTGCCAGCAGTGAGCTTGGGACAGGGGGAGAGCAGTACTTC. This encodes CASSELGTGGEQYF.